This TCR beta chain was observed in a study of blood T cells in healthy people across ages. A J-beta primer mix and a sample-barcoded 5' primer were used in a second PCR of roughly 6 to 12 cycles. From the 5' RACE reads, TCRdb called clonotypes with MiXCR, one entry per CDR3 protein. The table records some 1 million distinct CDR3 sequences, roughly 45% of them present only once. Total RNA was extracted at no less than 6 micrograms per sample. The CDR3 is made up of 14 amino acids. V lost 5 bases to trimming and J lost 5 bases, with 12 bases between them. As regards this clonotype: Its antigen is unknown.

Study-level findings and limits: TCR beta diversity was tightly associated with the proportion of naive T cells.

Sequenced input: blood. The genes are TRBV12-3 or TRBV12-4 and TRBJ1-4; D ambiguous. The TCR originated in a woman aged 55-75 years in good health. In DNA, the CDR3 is TGTGCCAGCAGTCACCGGGGTTCGAATGAAAAACTGTTTTTT. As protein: CASSHRGSNEKLFF.